The TCR beta chain under discussion was sequenced for a study of T cell responses to AZD1222 COVID-19 vaccine. Libraries were prepared by immunoSEQ multiplex PCR; TCRdb keeps only in-frame clonotypes and omits some of them. The sample lists about 110,000 clones, roughly nine tenths occurring once. Germline V gene lookup returns CDR1 SNHLY and CDR2 FYNNEI. Losses at the gene ends were 4 bases for V and 5 bases for J; bases not matched to a gene: 6. The CDR3 loop spans 14 amino acids. Comment on this clone: What it recognizes is unknown.

Study outcomes and limitations: At baseline, seropositivity was found in only 5 to 7 AZD1222 recipients. Clonal diversity may have been underestimated in mostly white British donors. Spike-specific TCR repertoires showed rising breadth and depth after two AZD1222 doses.

This specimen was peripheral blood, taken on day 0 of AZD1222 vaccination. The chain uses TRBV2 and TRBJ1-2; 8 bases are a match to TRBD1. The receptor comes from an adult in good health. The CDR3 protein is CASSGQGARYGYTF. The CDR3 coding sequence is TGTGCCAGCAGTGGTCAGGGGGCGAGGTATGGCTACACCTTC.